Each of the 9 T cell receptor beta chains below was sequenced from the same sample in a study of blood T cell repertoires in COVID-19. The data were produced by immunoSEQ multiplex PCR, yet TCRdb's version contains in-frame clones alone and is incomplete. This sample has 55,000 to 80,000 clones, with about 86% found just once. Sequencing used peripheral blood. These receptors all stem from a human donor in a cohort sampled during active COVID-19.

The rearrangement joins TRBV6-6 to TRBJ1-2; D might be TRBD1 (5 bases). From germline, CDR1 is MNHNY and CDR2 SVGAGI (reference sequence). CDR3 length equals 14 residues. Between the trimmed V and J ends, which lost 7 bases and 9 bases, there was a span of 21 bases. In nucleotides, the CDR3 is TGTGCCAGCACCCCGACAGCACTACCCGGTAGCTACACCTTC. Amino acids: CASTPTALPGSYTF.

CDR3 sequence: CASSESGGSYNEQFF. The CDR3 bases are TGTGCCAGCAGCGAGAGCGGGGGGTCCTACAATGAGCAGTTCTTC. The rearrangement links TRBV2 to TRBJ2-1, with TRBD2 matching 9 bases. V lost 6 bases and J lost 1; bases outside the gene matches: 4. The CDR3 contains 15 residues. Per the germline V gene, CDR1 is SNHLY and CDR2 is FYNNEI.

The table lists this clone with a count of one. This sequence joins TRBV30 and TRBJ2-7, with D possibly matching TRBD1 (6 bases). Trimming took off 4 bases at V and 1 base at J, with 14 bases between the two ends. Germline CDR1 reads GTSNPN; CDR2 reads SVGIG (reference sequence). The CDR3 is made up of 14 amino acids. The CDR3 protein is CAWKRGHPSYEQYF. CDR3 coding DNA: TGTGCCTGGAAAAGGGGACACCCATCCTACGAGCAGTACTTC.

CDR3 nucleotide sequence: TGTGCCAGCAGCTCAGCCGGGGTAGGAGCTTTCTTT. Translation gives CASSSAGVGAFF. The V and J genes are TRBV5-6 and TRBJ1-1; D not resolved. V was cut by 3 bases and J by 10 bases, with 13 bases left in between. This CDR3 comprises 12 residues. Germline V gene sequence: CDR1 SGHDT, CDR2 YYEEEE. Filled out from reference TRBV5-6 and TRBJ1-1, the complete variable domain reads DAGVTQSPTHLIKTRGQQVTLRCSPKSGHDTVSWYQQALGQGPQFIFQYYEEEERQRGNFPDRFSGHQFPNYSSELNVNALLLGDSALYLCASSSAGVGAFFGQGTRLTVV.

The chain links TRBV11-2 to TRBJ1-2; 7 nucleotides agree with TRBD1. CDR1 is SGHAT and CDR2 is FQNNGV in the germline V gene. V trimming: 5 bases; J trimming: 8 bases; junction bases outside the gene matches: 5. This CDR3 spans 12 amino acids. The CDR3 DNA follows: TGTGCCAGCAGCCGACAGGGAGAGGGCTACACCTTC. As protein: CASSRQGEGYTF. Full variable domain (outside the CDR3, taken from reference TRBV11-2 and TRBJ1-2): EAGVAQSPRYKIIEKRQSVAFWCNPISGHATLYWYQQILGQGPKLLIQFQNNGVVDDSQLPKDRFSAERLKGVDSTLKIQPAKLEDSAVYLCASSRQGEGYTFGSGTRLTVV.

CDR3 sequence (DNA): TGTGCCAGCAGTTACTCGAGGAGAGGTGCCTACGAGCAGTACTTC. Encoded protein: CASSYSRRGAYEQYF. V usage is TRBV6-5 and J usage is TRBJ2-7; D is unresolved. Germline-derived CDR1 and CDR2 are MNHEY and SVGAGI. The CDR3 is made up of 15 amino acids. V was shortened by 0 bases and J by 2 bases, with 11 bases between the two germline ends.

This chain connects TRBV6-1 to TRBJ2-1; 11 bases line up with TRBD2. Germline V gives CDR1 MNHNS, CDR2 SASEGT. This CDR3 spans 16 amino acids. V dropped 4 bases and J dropped 10; count of bases not matched to a gene: 12. This chain's CDR3 is CASSALFSGGAFEQFF. The CDR3 DNA reads TGTGCCAGCAGTGCTCTTTTTAGCGGGGGGGCTTTCGAGCAGTTCTTC.

CDR3 sequence: CASSLLGGEGETQYF. The CDR3 nucleotides read TGTGCCAGCAGCCTTCTAGGGGGAGAAGGGGAGACCCAGTACTTC. The chain joins TRBV3-1 (or the pseudogene TRBV3-2) to TRBJ2-5; tentatively, D is TRBD1 (6 bases). Germline V lookup: CDR1 LGHDT, CDR2 YNNKEL (reference sequence). Trimming took off 4 bases at V and 5 bases at J, with 17 bases between the two ends. The CDR3 contains 15 residues.

The V and J genes are TRBV7-2 and TRBJ1-1, with no clear D. There are 14 residues in the CDR3. Germline assignment: CDR1 SGHTA and CDR2 FQGNSA. V was trimmed by 0 bases and J by 5 bases, leaving 10 bases between them. The CDR3, as DNA: TGTGCCAGCAGCTTAGCGGGGAGGGATACTGAAGCTTTCTTT. It translates to CASSLAGRDTEAFF.